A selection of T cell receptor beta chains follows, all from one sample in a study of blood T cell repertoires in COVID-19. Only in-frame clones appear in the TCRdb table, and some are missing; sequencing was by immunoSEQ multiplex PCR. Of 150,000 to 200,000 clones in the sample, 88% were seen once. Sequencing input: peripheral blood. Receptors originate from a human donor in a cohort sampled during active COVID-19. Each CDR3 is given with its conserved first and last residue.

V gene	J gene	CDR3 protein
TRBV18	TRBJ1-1	CASSPRQGTETEAFF
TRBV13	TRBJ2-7	CASSASGSGSYEQYF
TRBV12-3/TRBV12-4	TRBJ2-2	CASREPFTGELFF
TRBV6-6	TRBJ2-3	CASSSSGLPSTDTQYF
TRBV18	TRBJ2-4	CASSLSGRSNIQYF
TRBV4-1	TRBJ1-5	CASSLGGRDQPQHF
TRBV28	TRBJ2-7	CASSAGGPYEQYF
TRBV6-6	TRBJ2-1	CASSRSGGDNEQFF
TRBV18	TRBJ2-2	CASSSGTANTGELFF
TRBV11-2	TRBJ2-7	CASSLRGEQYF
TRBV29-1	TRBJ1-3	CSARVGDTIYF
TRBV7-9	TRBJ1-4	CASSLAALNEKLFF
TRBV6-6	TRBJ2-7	CASSYSVGSSAYEQYF
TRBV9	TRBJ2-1	CASSVEAGSSYNEQFF
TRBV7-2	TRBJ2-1	CASSLVGSGLQFF
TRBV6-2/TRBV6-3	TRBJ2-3	CASSFSGRALSTDTQYF
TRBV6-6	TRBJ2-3	CASSYEGGTDTQYF
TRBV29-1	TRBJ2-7	CSVRQGGREQYF
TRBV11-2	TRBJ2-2	CASTEQRRVSGELFF
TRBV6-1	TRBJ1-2	CASSEPEAGNYGYTF
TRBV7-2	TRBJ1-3	CASSLVGQSSGNTIYF
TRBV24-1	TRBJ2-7	CATSAPLAGRYEQYF
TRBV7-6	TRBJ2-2	CASSHLNTGELFF
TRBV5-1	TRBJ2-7	CASSLDPSGVGRLYEQYF
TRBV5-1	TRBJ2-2	CASSLARSGRATNTGELFF
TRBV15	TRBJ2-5	CATTGGGLETQYF
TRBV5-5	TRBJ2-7	CASSLVGGMGEQYF
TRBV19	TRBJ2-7	CASSPKALSSVPQSYEQYF
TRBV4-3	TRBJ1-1	CASSHPGQDTEAFF
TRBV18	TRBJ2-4	CASSPPSVAKNIQYF
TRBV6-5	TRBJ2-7	CASRGTTSSYEQYF
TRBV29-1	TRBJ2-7	CSADGLAGGIRGSYEQYF
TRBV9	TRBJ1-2	CASSVESRRPFGYTF